This T cell receptor beta chain was documented in a study of cytomegalovirus exposure and HLA in healthy donors listed by TCRdb under 2017. Notes on the research overall: The roughly 700 repertoires of the first cohort and the approximately 130 validation repertoires were produced on the same platform, according to a later analysis. A separate validation cohort of over a hundred different subjects was used in addition to the approximately 700-subject first cohort. To predict cytomegalovirus infection status, the study brought together high-throughput TCR immunosequencing, statistical association of individual TCRs with disease status, and machine learning. The aim of the study was to test whether cataloging public T cell receptors could identify signatures of past pathogen exposure.

The donors belonged to the validation cohort of roughly 120 subjects, which was separate from the approximately 700-subject first cohort. Library construction relied on the immunoSEQ multiplex PCR assay. The paper's data handling went like this. To diagnose cytomegalovirus status from the catalog of TCR beta chain sequences, a statistical classification framework was built. TCRdb obtained this table from immuneACCESS and retained in-frame rearrangements with V and J assigned. These tables miss some clones; where compared with another copy, unresolved V genes account for less than half of the shortfall, and the remainder is unexplained. Clone size and V and J calls were adopted from that table, with D and trimming inferred from the DNA. The sample table holds around 150,000 clones, of which 95% to 96% were seen once. The top ten clonotypes cover about 0.89% of the sample. V gives up 4 bases and J gives up 4 bases, and the segment between their germline ends measures 18 bases. CDR1 is given as MGHRA and CDR2 as YSYEKL, both from the germline V gene. The CDR3 holds 16 amino acids from the cysteine to the phenylalanine. Only the CDR3 part of the read is kept: 48 bases, read in frame from the first base.

Points the paper makes about the study in general: A later analysis found that TCRs clustered in the first cohort also tended to co-occur in the 95 to 150 validation repertoires, with approximately 95% of cluster scores above 0. In both the original and validation cohorts, the classifier was reported to diagnose cytomegalovirus status with high specificity and sensitivity. Three of the identified cytomegalovirus-associated TCR beta chains were confirmed in vitro to be specific for cytomegalovirus antigens. Most TCR sequences were observed very rarely across donors, whereas some public TCRs were present in many individuals. A later analysis lacked HLA typing for the validation cohort, so it scored co-occurrence in that cohort across all 120 or so repertoires. In the study, approximately 150 TCR beta chains were listed as associated with cytomegalovirus. It was suggested by the authors that the approach could potentially be generalized to other disease states and immunological phenotypes.

A note on this clone: Its recognized antigen is unknown. One base away there is no much larger clone; base qualities are not given.

The origin of this receptor is a young woman in good health and CMV-seronegative. Material for sequencing was PBMCs. In this chain, TRBV4-1 is recombined with TRBJ2-3, with a weak D call of TRBD1 (6 bases match). The nucleotide sequence is given as TGCGCCAGCAGCCTGGCCGGGACAAAGGTAGCAGATACGCAGTATTTT. Its protein reads: CASSLAGTKVADTQYF.